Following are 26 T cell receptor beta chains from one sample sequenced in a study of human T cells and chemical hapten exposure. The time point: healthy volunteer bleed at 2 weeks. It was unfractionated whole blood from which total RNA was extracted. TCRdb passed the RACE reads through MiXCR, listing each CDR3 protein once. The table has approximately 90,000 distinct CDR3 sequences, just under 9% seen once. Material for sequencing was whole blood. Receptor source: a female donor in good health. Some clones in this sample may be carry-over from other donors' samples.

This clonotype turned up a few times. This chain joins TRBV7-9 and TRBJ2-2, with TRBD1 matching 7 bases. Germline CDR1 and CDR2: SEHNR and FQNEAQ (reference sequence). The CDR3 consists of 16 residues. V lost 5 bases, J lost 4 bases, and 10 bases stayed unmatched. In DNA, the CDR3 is TGTGCCAGCAGCGAGAGACAGGGTGGGAGCACCGGGGAGCTGTTTTTT. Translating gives CASSERQGGSTGELFF.

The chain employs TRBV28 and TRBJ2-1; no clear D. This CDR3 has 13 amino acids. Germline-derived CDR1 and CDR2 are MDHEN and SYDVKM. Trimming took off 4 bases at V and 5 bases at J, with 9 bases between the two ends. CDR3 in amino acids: CASSSGSDNEQFF. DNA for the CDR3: TGTGCCAGCAGTTCCGGATCGGACAATGAGCAGTTCTTC.

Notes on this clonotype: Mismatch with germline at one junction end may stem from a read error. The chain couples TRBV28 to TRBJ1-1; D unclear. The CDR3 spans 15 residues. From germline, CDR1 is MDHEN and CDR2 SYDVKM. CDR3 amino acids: CASILVRKLNTEAFF. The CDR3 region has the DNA TGTGCCAGCATTTTAGTTAGGAAACTGAACACTGAAGCTTTCTTT.

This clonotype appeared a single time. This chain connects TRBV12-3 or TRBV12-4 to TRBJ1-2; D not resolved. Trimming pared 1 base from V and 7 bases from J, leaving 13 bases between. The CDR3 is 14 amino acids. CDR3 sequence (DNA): TGTGCCAGCAGTTTAGGGACGGCGAGTGGTGGCTACACCTTC. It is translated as CASSLGTASGGYTF.

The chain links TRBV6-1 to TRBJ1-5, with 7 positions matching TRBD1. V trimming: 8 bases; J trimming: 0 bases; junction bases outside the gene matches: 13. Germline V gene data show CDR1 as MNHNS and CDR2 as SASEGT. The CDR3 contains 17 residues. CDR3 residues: CASLPTWGQFSNQPQHF. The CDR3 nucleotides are TGTGCCAGCTTACCTACGTGGGGACAGTTTAGCAATCAGCCCCAGCATTTT.

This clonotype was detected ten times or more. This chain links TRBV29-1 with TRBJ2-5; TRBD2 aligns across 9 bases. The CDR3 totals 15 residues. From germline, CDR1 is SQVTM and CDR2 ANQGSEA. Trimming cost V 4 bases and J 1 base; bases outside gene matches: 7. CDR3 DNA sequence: TGCAGCGTTGGGGCTTCTAGCGGGACCCAAGAGACCCAGTACTTC. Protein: CSVGASSGTQETQYF.

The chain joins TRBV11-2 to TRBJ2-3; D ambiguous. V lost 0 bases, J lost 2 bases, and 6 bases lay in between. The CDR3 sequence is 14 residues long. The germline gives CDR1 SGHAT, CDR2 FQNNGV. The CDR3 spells CASSLDQYTDTQYF. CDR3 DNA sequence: TGTGCCAGCAGCTTAGATCAGTACACAGATACGCAGTATTTT.

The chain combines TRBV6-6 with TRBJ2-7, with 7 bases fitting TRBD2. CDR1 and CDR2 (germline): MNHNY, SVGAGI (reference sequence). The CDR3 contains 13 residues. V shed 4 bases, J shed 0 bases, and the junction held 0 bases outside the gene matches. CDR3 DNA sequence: TGTGCCAGCAGTTCGGGGGGCTCCTACGAGCAGTACTTC. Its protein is CASSSGGSYEQYF.

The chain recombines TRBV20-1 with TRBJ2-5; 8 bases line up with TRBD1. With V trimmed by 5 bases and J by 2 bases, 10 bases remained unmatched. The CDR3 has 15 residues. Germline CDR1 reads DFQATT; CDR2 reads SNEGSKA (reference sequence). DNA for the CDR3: TGCAGTGCTGCGGACAGGGCGGAACGTCAAGAGACCCAGTACTTC. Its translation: CSAADRAERQETQYF.

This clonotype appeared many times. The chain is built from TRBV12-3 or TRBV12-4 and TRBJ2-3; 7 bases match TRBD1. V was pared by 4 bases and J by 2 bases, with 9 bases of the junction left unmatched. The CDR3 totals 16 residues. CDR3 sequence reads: CASSSRTGGTTDTQYF. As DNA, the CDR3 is TGTGCCAGCAGTTCCAGGACAGGAGGTACCACAGATACGCAGTATTTT.

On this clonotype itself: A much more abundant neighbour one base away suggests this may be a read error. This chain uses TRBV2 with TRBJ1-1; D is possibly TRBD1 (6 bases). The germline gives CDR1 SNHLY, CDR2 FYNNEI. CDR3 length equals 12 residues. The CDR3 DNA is TGTGTCAGCACCCGGCAGGGGTCTGAAGCTTTCTTT. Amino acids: CVSTRQGSEAFF.

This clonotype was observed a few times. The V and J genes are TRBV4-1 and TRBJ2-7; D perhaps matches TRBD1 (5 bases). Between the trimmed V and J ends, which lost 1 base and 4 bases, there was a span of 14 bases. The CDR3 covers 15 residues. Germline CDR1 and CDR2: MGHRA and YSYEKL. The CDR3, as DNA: TGCGCCAGCAGCCAAGTGGCCCAGGGCCCTTACGAGCAGTACTTC. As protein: CASSQVAQGPYEQYF.

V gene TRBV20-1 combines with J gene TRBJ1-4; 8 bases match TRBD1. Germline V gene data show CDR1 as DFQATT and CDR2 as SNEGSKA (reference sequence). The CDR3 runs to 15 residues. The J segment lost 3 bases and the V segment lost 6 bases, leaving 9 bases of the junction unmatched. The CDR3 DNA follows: TGCAGTGCCAAGGGTCAGGGACAGGCTAATGAAAAACTGTTTTTT. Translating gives CSAKGQGQANEKLFF.

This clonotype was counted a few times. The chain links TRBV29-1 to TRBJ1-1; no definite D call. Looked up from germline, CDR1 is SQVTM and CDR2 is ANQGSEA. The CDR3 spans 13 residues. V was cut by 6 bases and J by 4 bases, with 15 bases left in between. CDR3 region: CSVQPGSATEAFF. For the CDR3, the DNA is TGCAGCGTCCAACCCGGTAGCGCCACTGAAGCTTTCTTT. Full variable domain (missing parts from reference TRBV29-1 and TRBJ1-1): SAVISQKPSRDICQRGTSLTIQCQVDSQVTMMFWYRQQPGQSLTLIATANQGSEATYESGFVIDKFPISRPNLTFSTLTVSNMSPEDSSIYLCSVQPGSATEAFFGQGTRLTVV.

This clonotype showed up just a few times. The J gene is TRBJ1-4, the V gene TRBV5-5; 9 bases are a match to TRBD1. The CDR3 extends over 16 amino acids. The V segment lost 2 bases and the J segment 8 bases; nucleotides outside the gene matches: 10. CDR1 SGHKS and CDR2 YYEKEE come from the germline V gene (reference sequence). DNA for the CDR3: TGTGCCAGCAGCTTTTTCCCGGGACAGGGAAGCGAAAAACTGTTTTTT. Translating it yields CASSFFPGQGSEKLFF.

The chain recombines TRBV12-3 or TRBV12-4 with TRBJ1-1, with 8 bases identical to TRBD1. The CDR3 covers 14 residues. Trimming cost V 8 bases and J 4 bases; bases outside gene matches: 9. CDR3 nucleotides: TGTGCCAGCGGGCTTCGGACAGGGCCCACTGAAGCTTTCTTT. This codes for CASGLRTGPTEAFF.

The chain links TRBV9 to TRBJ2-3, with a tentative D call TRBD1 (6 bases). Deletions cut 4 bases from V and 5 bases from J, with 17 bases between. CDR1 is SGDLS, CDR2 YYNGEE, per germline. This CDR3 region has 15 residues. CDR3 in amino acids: CASSSFTGSGDTQYF. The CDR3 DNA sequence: TGTGCCAGCAGCTCCTTCACAGGGAGCGGAGATACGCAGTATTTT.

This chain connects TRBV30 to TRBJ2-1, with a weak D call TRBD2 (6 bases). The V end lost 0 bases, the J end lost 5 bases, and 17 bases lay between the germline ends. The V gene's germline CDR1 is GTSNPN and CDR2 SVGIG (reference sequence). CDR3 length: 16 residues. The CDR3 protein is CAWSVGLAGYHNEQFF. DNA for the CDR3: TGTGCCTGGAGTGTGGGACTGGCCGGCTACCACAATGAGCAGTTCTTC.

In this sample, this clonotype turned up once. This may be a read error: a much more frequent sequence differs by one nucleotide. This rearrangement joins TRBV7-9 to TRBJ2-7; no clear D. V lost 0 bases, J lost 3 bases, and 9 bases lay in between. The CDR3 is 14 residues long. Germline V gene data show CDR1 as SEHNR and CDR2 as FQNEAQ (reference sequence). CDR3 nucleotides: TGTGCCAGCAGCTTAGCGCTAGAACACTACGAGCAGTACTTC. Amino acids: CASSLALEHYEQYF.

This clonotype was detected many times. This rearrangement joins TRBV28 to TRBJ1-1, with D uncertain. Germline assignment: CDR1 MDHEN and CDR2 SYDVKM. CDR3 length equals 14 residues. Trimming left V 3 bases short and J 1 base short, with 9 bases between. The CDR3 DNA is TGTGCCAGCAGTTTCTGGGCGGAGAACACTGAAGCTTTCTTT. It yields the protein CASSFWAENTEAFF.

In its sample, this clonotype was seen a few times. CDR3 in DNA: TGTGCCAGCTCACCACTTACAGGGTATCAGCCCCAGCATTTT. It is translated as CASSPLTGYQPQHF. This chain uses TRBV18 with TRBJ1-5; D perhaps matches TRBD1 (6 bases). This CDR3 has 14 residues. Trimming pared 1 base from V and 5 bases from J, leaving 9 bases between. Per the germline V gene, CDR1 is KGHSH and CDR2 is LQKENI.

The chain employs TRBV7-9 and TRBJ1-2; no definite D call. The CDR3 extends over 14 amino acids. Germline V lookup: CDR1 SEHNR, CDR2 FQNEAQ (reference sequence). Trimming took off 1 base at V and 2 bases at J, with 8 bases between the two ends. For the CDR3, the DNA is TGTGCCAGCAGCTTAGGCACAGAGAACTATGGCTACACCTTC. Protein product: CASSLGTENYGYTF. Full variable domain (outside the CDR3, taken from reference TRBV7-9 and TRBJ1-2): DTGVSQNPRHKITKRGQNVTFRCDPISEHNRLYWYRQTLGQGPEFLTYFQNEAQLEKSRLLSDRFSAERPKGSFSTLEIQRTEQGDSAMYLCASSLGTENYGYTFGSGTRLTVV.

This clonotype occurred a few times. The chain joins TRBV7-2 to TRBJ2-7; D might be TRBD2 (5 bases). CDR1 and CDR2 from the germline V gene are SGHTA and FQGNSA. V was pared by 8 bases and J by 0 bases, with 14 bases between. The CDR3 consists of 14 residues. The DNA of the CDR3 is TGTGCCAGCGCACCGGGATCTAGCTCCTACGAGCAGTACTTC. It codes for CASAPGSSSYEQYF.

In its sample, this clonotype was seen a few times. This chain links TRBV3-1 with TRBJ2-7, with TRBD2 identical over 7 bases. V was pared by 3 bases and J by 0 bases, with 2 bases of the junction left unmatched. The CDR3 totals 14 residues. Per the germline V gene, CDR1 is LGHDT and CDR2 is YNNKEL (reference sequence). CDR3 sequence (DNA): TGTGCCAGCAGCCAGGTAGCGGGCTCCTACGAGCAGTACTTC. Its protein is CASSQVAGSYEQYF.

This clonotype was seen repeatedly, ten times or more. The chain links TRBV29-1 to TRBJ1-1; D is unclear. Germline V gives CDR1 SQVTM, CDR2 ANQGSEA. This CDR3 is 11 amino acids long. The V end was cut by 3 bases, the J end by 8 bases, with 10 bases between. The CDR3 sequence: CSVDLKVEAFF. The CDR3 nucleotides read TGCAGCGTTGACCTGAAAGTCGAAGCTTTCTTT.

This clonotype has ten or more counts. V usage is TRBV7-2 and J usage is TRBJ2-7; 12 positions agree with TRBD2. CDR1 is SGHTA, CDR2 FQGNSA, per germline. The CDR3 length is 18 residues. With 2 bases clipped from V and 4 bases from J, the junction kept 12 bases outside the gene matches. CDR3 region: CASSLIAGWLAGGYEQYF. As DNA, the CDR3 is TGTGCCAGCAGCTTAATCGCCGGGTGGCTAGCGGGAGGGTACGAGCAGTACTTC.